Sequencing of this T cell receptor (beta chain) was carried out in a study of cytomegalovirus exposure and HLA in healthy donors. Study results and caveats: TCR clusters originating in the first cohort tended to co-occur in the 110 or so validation repertoires, according to a later analysis. Some TCR beta chains (roughly 160 of them) were listed as cytomegalovirus-associated.

Germline trimming cut 1 base from V and 6 bases from J; bases unmatched to any gene: 10. This CDR3 spans 16 amino acids. Germline V gives CDR1 SGHDT, CDR2 YYEEEE. As for this clone: Antigen unknown.

The table came from immunoSEQ multiplex PCR; TCRdb's copy has only in-frame clones and leaves some out. Altogether about 140,000 clones are present, about nine tenths being singletons, with the ten largest covering about 2.7%. This clonotype originated in a man aged 18 to 30 in good health and CMV-seronegative. J is TRBJ1-5 and V is TRBV5-6; 7 bases map to TRBD1. Specimen: PBMCs. For the CDR3, the DNA is TGTGCCAGCAGCTTGAAGGCGGGACAGTTTCTTCAGCCCCAGCATTTT. Translated, it gives CASSLKAGQFLQPQHF.